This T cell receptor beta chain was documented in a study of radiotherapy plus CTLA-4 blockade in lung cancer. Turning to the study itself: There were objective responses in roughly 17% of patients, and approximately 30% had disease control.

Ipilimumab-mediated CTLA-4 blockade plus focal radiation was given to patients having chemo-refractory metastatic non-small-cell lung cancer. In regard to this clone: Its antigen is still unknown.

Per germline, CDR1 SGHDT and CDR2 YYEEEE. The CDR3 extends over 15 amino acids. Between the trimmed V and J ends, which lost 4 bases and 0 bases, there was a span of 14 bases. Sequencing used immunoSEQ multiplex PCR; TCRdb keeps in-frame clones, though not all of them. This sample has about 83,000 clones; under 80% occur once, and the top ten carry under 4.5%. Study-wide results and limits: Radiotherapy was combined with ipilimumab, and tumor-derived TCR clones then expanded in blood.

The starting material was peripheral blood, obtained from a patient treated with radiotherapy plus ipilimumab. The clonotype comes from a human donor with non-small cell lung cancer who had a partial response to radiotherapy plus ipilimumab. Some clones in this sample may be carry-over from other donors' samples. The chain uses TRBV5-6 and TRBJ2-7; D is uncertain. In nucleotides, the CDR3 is TGTGCCAGCAGCCCGGAAAATGCAGGCTCCTACGAGCAGTACTTC. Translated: CASSPENAGSYEQYF.